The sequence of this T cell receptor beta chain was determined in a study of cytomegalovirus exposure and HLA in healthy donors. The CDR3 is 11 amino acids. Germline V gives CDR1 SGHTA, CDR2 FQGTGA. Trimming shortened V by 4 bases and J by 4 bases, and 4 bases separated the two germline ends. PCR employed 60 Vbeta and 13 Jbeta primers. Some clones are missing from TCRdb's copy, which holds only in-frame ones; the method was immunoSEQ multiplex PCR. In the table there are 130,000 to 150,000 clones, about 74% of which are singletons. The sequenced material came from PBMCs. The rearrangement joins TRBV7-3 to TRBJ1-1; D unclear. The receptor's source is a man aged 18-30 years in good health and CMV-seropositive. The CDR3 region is CASSSGTEAFF. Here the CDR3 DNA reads TGTGCCAGCAGCTCCGGCACTGAAGCTTTCTTT.